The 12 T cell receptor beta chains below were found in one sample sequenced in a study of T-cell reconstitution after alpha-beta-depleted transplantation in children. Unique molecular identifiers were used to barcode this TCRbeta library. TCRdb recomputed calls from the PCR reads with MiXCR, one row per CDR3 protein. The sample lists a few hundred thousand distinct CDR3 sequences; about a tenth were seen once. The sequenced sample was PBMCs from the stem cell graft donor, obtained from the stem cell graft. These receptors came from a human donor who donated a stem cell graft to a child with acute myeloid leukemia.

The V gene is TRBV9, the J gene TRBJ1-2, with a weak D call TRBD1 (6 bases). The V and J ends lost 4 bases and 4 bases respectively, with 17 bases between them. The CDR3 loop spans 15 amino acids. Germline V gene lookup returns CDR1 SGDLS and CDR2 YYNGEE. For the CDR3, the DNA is TGTGCCAGCAGCCCTCGGGGGGCCCTCCCCTATGGCTACACCTTC. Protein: CASSPRGALPYGYTF.

This CDR3 is CASSWGAGPKEAFF. CDR3 DNA sequence: TGTGCCAGCAGCTGGGGGGCCGGACCGAAGGAAGCTTTCTTT. The rearrangement joins TRBV13 to TRBJ1-1; TRBD1 is a possible D gene (6 bases). Trimming removed 4 bases at V and 8 bases at J, with 17 bases between. This CDR3 has 14 residues. From germline, CDR1 is PRHDT and CDR2 FYEKMQ (reference sequence).

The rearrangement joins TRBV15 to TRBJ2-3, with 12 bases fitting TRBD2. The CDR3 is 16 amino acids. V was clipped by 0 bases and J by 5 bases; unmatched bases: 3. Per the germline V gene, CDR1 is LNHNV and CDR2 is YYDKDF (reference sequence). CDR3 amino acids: CATSRDWGLAGDTQYF. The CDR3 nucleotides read TGTGCCACCAGCAGAGATTGGGGACTAGCGGGAGATACGCAGTATTTT. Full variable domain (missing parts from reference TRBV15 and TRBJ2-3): DAMVIQNPRYQVTQFGKPVTLSCSQTLNHNVMYWYQQKSSQAPKLLFHYYDKDFNNEADTPDNFQSRRPNTSFCFLDIRSPGLGDTAMYLCATSRDWGLAGDTQYFGPGTRLTVL.

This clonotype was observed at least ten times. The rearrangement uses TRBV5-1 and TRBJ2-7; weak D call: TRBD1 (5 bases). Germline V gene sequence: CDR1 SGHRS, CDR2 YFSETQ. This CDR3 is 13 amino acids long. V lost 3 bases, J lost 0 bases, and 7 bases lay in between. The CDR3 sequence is CASSSDNSYEQYF. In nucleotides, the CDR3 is TGCGCCAGCAGCTCGGACAACTCCTACGAGCAGTACTTC.

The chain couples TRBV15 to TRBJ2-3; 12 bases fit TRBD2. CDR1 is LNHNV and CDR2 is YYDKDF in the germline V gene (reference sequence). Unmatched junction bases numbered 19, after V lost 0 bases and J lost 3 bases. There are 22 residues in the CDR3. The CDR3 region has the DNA TGTGCCACCAGCAGAGAACAGAGGGATCCTAGCGGGAGGGCCGGAAATACAGATACGCAGTATTTT. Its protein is CATSREQRDPSGRAGNTDTQYF.

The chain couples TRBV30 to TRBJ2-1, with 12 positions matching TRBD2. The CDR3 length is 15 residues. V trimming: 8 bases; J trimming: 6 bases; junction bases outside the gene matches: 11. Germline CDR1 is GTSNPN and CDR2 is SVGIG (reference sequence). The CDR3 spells CATQRLAGDLNEQFF. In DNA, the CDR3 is TGTGCCACTCAAAGACTAGCGGGAGATCTCAATGAGCAGTTCTTC.

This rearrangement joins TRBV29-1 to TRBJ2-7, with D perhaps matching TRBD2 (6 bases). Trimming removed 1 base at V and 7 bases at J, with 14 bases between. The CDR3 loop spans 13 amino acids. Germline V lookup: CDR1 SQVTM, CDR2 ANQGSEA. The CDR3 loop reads CSVEGGTREEQYF. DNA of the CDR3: TGCAGCGTTGAAGGAGGGACCCGGGAGGAGCAGTACTTC.

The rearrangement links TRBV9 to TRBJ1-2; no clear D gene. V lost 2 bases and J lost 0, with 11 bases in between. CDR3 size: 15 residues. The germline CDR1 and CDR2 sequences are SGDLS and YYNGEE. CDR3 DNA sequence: TGTGCCAGCAGCGTCTCGGGGAAAGCTAACTATGGCTACACCTTC. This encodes CASSVSGKANYGYTF.

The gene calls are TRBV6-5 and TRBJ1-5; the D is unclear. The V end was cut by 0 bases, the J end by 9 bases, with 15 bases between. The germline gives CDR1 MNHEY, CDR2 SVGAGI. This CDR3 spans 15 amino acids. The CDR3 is CASSYSAALFGPQHF. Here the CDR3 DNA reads TGTGCCAGCAGTTACTCGGCCGCCCTGTTCGGGCCCCAGCATTTT.

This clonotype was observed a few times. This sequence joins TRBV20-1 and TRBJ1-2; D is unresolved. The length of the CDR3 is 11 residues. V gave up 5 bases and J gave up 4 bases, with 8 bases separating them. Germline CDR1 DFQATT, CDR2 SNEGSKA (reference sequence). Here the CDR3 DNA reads TGCAGTGCTGCCGGGAGCTATGGCTACACCTTC. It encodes CSAAGSYGYTF.

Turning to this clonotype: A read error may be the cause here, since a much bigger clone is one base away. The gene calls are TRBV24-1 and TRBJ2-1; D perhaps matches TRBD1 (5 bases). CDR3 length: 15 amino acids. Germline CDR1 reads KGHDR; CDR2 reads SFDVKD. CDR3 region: CATGEGVVSPNEQFF. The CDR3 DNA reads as TGTGCCACCGGTGAAGGGGTGGTGTCTCCCAATGAGCAGTTCTTC.

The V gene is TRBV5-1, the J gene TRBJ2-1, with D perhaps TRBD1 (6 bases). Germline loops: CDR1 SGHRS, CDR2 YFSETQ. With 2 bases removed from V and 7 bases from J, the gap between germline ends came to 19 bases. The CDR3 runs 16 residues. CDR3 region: CASSFQGQGRENEQFF. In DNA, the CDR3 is TGCGCCAGCAGCTTTCAGGGGCAGGGTAGGGAGAATGAGCAGTTCTTC. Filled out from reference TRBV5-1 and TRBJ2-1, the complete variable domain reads KAGVTQTPRYLIKTRGQQVTLSCSPISGHRSVSWYQQTPGQGLQFLFEYFSETQRNKGNFPGRFSGRQFSNSRSEMNVSTLELGDSALYLCASSFQGQGRENEQFFGPGTRLTVL.